Following are 3 T cell receptor beta chains from one sample sequenced in a study of T cell responses to AZD1222 COVID-19 vaccine. Generated by immunoSEQ multiplex PCR, the TCRdb table keeps only in-frame clones and is missing some. The sample holds about 190,000 clones; roughly nine tenths are singletons and the top ten take approximately 6.9%. Material: peripheral blood, obtained on day 0 of AZD1222 vaccination. These receptors came from an adult in good health.

The V and J genes are TRBV7-2 and TRBJ2-2, with D perhaps assigned TRBD1 or TRBD2 (6 bases each). The germline gives CDR1 SGHTA, CDR2 FQGNSA. The CDR3 totals 15 residues. Trimming took off 2 bases at V and 7 bases at J, with 14 bases between the two ends. In DNA form, the CDR3 reads TGTGCCAGCAGCTTAATCTCGGGGGCCGGCGGGGAGCTGTTTTTT. Its translation is CASSLISGAGGELFF.

This clone was counted a few times. The chain is built from TRBV10-1 and TRBJ2-7, with TRBD1 matching over 9 bases. J was trimmed by 1 base and V by 4 bases; bases with no gene match: 5. Germline V gene data show CDR1 as WNHNN and CDR2 as SYGVQD (reference sequence). The CDR3 has 15 amino acids. The CDR3 bases are TGCGCCAGCAGTGGTGGGACAGGGACTTCCTACGAGCAGTACGTC. The encoded protein is CASSGGTGTSYEQYV.

This clone was seen only once. The chain joins TRBV27 to TRBJ1-2, with a weak D call TRBD1 (6 bases). The CDR3 totals 17 residues. Germline lookup yields CDR1 MNHEY and CDR2 SMNVEV (reference sequence). Trimming shortened V by 3 bases and J by 5 bases, and 22 bases separated the two germline ends. This chain's CDR3 is CASSFNSNGPGEYGYTF. The CDR3 DNA reads TGTGCCAGCAGTTTCAACTCTAACGGACCAGGGGAGTATGGCTACACCTTC.